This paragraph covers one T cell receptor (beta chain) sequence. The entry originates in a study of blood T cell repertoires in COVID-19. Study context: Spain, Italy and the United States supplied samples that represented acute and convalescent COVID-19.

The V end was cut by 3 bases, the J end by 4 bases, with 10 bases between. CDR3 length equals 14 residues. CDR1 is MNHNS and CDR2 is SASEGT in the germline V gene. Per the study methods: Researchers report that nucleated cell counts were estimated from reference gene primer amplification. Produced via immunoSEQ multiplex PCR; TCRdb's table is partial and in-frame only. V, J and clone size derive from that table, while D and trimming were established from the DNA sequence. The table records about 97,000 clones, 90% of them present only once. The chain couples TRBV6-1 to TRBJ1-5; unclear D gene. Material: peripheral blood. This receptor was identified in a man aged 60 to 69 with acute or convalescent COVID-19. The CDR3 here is CASSETGLNQPQHF. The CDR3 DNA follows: TGTGCCAGCAGTGAGACGGGTCTTAATCAGCCCCAGCATTTT.